This T cell receptor beta chain was recovered during a study of T and B cells in COVID-19 patients. About the research overall: About 90% of the roughly 20 active-infection patients had comorbidities associated with unfavorable COVID-19 outcome. Study results and limitations: Highly clonal in active COVID-19, TRB repertoires exceeded healthy-donor diversity and richness at recovery.

Multiplex PCR with BIOMED2 TRB-A/B primer pools amplified TRB rearrangements. MiXCR, run by TCRdb on the multiplex PCR reads, gives a single entry per CDR3 protein. The data show 6,500 to 8,000 distinct CDR3 sequences, 20% to 30% seen once. The sample holds a few counts of this clonotype. Its matching antigen is unknown. The CDR3 spans 16 residues. V lost 3 bases, J lost 0 bases, and 15 bases lay in between. Germline-derived CDR1 and CDR2 are MNHEY and SMNVEV (reference sequence). Blood genomic DNA input for TRB amplification was roughly 250-550 ng. This clonotype was sampled from a human donor with active COVID-19. The rearrangement uses TRBV27 and TRBJ2-7; D could derive from TRBD1 or TRBD2 (5 bases each). Specimen: blood. CDR3 in amino acids: CASSFQTGRRSYEQYF. The CDR3 bases are TGTGCCAGCAGTTTTCAAACGGGACGCCGCTCCTACGAGCAGTACTTC.